This TCR beta chain was identified during a study of blood T cell repertoires in COVID-19 (dated by TCRdb to about 2020). Broadly, across the study: Samples from collaborators originated in the United States, Italy and Spain and spanned both the acute and convalescent phases of COVID-19. The material from the prospective study consisted of cDNA or gDNA derived from T cells, B-cell-depleted T cells, or PBMCs. Deeply sampled blood TCRbeta repertoires from subjects exposed to, actively infected with, or recovered from COVID-19 were included in the dataset. The repertoires were released in a freely available public database meant as a resource for research on the immune response to SARS-CoV-2. The samples were drawn from the first 160 participants of the ongoing ImmuneRACE study and from 950 to 1,500 subjects provided by 6 global collaborators. The sample metadata nearly always contained a de-identified subject ID, COVID-19 status, age in years and sex. Where available, HLA class I and class II types were obtained from metadata supplied by the sample provider rather than from assay-based typing. Beyond this particular receptor, the publication reports: How much clinical and demographic metadata was included differed by source and by participant, and the metadata was provided uncurated.

In regard to this clone: Its antigen has not been determined. No base quality values were provided; no much bigger clone lies one nucleotide off.

The immunoSEQ Assay, a bias-controlled multiplex PCR, was used to amplify TCRbeta CDR3 regions from genomic DNA. In the authors' own workflow: Within the assay, amplification of reference gene primers was used to estimate how many nucleated cells each sample contained. Sequence reads were collapsed and filtered to measure the absolute abundance of every unique TCRbeta CDR3 rearrangement. For each sample, productive Simpson clonality was calculated as the square root of Simpson's diversity index across productive rearrangements. TCRdb obtained this table from immuneACCESS and retained in-frame rearrangements with V and J assigned. These tables miss some clones; where compared with another copy, unresolved V genes account for less than half of the shortfall, and the remainder is unexplained. D and trimming were read from the DNA, whereas the V and J calls and clone size are those reported in that table. The sample records 200,000 to 300,000 clones, approximately 91% of which are singletons. The top ten clonotypes cover 0.7% of the sample.

Collaborating institutions collected whole blood in K2EDTA tubes following their own protocols. For TCRbeta analysis, collaborators shipped samples as frozen whole blood, isolated PBMCs, or DNA extracted from either of those sample types. The germline V gene (reference sequence) specifies WNHNN as CDR1 and SYGVQD as CDR2. Counted from cysteine to phenylalanine, this CDR3 has 15 amino acids. Just CDR3 DNA is preserved here, 45 bases in frame from base 1. V has 2 bases trimmed and J has 4 bases trimmed; junction bases matching no gene number 4. Recombination linked TRBV10-1 to TRBJ2-1, and TRBD1 matches 8 of the central bases. This receptor was identified in a human donor in a cohort sampled during active COVID-19. Sequencing was done on a sample of peripheral blood. The CDR3 reads CASSEAQGAYNEQFF. The DNA sequence follows: TGCGCCAGCAGTGAGGCGCAGGGGGCGTACAATGAGCAGTTCTTC.